This TCR beta chain stems from a study of cytotoxic CD8 clonotypes in ibrutinib-treated CLL. Overall study findings and caveats: Baseline levels of clonality went above those of age-matched healthy donors and moved with circulating CD8+ T-cell counts. Under treatment, the uncommon public clonotypes either contracted or remained stable. Clonality was elevated at ibrutinib response and had returned toward baseline at progression.

In regard to this clone: Its specificity is not known.

Produced via immunoSEQ multiplex PCR; TCRdb's table is partial and in-frame only. The data show around 310,000 clones, with 80% seen just once and roughly 6.3% held by the top ten. The material sequenced was PBMCs, taken before ibrutinib treatment. The sequence was collected from a human donor with chronic lymphocytic leukemia.

CDR3 in amino acids: CASSNGWAAGNTIYF. CDR3 DNA sequence: TGTGCCAGCAGCAACGGGTGGGCGGCTGGAAACACCATATATTTT. The chain recombines TRBV7-6 with TRBJ1-3; D is uncertain. With 5 bases removed from V and 2 bases from J, the gap between germline ends came to 13 bases. The germline gives CDR1 SGHVS, CDR2 FNYEAQ. The CDR3 runs 15 residues. Full variable domain (missing parts from reference TRBV7-6 and TRBJ1-3): GAGVSQSPRYKVTKRGQDVALRCDPISGHVSLYWYRQALGQGPEFLTYFNYEAQQDKSGLPNDRFSAERPEGSISTLTIQRTEQRDSAMYRCASSNGWAAGNTIYFGEGSWLTVV.